The next 27 T cell receptor beta chains were all read from a single sample in a study of T cells in localized non-small cell lung cancer. Method: immunoSEQ multiplex PCR; TCRdb's copy keeps in-frame clones and lacks some. The data contain 70,000 to 100,000 clones, approximately 80% of them seen just once; the ten biggest clones take up roughly 9.8%. This material consisted of peripheral blood, taken before any cancer treatment. These receptors were collected from a female donor older than 55 with stage I lung adenocarcinoma.

V gene TRBV27 combines with J gene TRBJ1-2; the D gene is possibly TRBD1 (6 bases). Trimming removed 3 bases from V and 3 bases from J, with 14 bases in between. The CDR3 covers 15 residues. CDR1 is MNHEY, CDR2 SMNVEV, per germline (reference sequence). The CDR3 region is CASSLVSGAHYGYTF. The CDR3 DNA is TGTGCCAGCAGTTTGGTCTCGGGGGCTCACTATGGCTACACCTTC.

The CDR3, as DNA: TGTGCCAGCTCACCAGGGGCGACCATGAACACTGAAGCTTTCTTT. Protein: CASSPGATMNTEAFF. The chain has TRBV18 and TRBJ1-1, with TRBD1 as a possible D gene (5 bases). The V end lost 2 bases, the J end lost 0 bases, and 10 bases lay between the germline ends. The CDR3 length is 15 residues. The germline gives CDR1 KGHSH, CDR2 LQKENI.

This chain connects TRBV7-9 to TRBJ1-2; 7 bases fit TRBD1. The germline V gene encodes CDR1 SEHNR and CDR2 FQNEAQ (reference sequence). This CDR3 is built from 13 residues. Written as DNA, the CDR3 is TGTGCGGGAACAGGGGCACTGGACTATGGCTACACCTTC. Its protein is CAGTGALDYGYTF.

This rearrangement joins TRBV19 to TRBJ1-1; 9 bases are a match to TRBD1. The CDR3 is made up of 17 amino acids. The V gene end was trimmed by 4 bases and the J gene end by 6 bases; junction bases not matched to a gene: 15. Germline CDR1 reads LNHDA; CDR2 reads SQIVND (reference sequence). The chain's CDR3 is CASSTKGQGGRIAEAFF. DNA of the CDR3: TGTGCCAGTAGTACAAAGGGACAGGGAGGGAGGATTGCTGAAGCTTTCTTT.

The chain links TRBV6-1 to TRBJ1-2; a weak D match, TRBD1 (5 bases). Germline V lookup: CDR1 MNHNS, CDR2 SASEGT. Trimming removed 1 base at V and 6 bases at J, with 15 bases between. There are 15 residues in the CDR3. The CDR3 loop is CASSEVGAGRDGYTF. In nucleotides, the CDR3 is TGTGCCAGCAGTGAAGTTGGGGCCGGGAGGGATGGCTACACCTTC.

A few counts support this clone. V is TRBV7-8 and J is TRBJ1-4; D may be TRBD1 (5 bases). Germline assignment: CDR1 SGHVS and CDR2 FQNEAQ. Trimming stripped 5 bases from V and 6 bases from J, with 16 bases between. The CDR3 has 15 residues. CDR3 DNA sequence: TGTGCCAGCAGCCGCGGCAGGGCTGGCGATGAAAAACTGTTTTTT. Protein: CASSRGRAGDEKLFF.

This sequence joins TRBV7-3 and TRBJ2-7, with 7 nucleotides matching TRBD1. Germline trimming cut 4 bases from V and 2 bases from J; bases unmatched to any gene: 2. Germline V gene lookup returns CDR1 SGHTA and CDR2 FQGTGA. This CDR3 region has 13 residues. The CDR3, as DNA: TGTGCCAGCAGCTACGGGACAGCCTACGAGCAGTACTTC. Translation gives CASSYGTAYEQYF.

This clone was detected only once. This chain links TRBV5-6 with TRBJ2-1, with 7 bases fitting TRBD2. Germline loops: CDR1 SGHDT, CDR2 YYEEEE. This CDR3 contains 17 residues. Germline trimming cut 0 bases from V and 0 bases from J; bases unmatched to any gene: 6. The CDR3 coding sequence is TGTGCCAGCAGCTTGGTTTTGGCTAGCGGCTCCTACAATGAGCAGTTCTTC. As protein: CASSLVLASGSYNEQFF.

The chain uses TRBV6-4 and TRBJ1-6; D is undetermined. The CDR3 runs to 14 residues. Germline V lookup: CDR1 MRHNA, CDR2 SNTAGT. Trimming took 7 bases from V and 7 from J, leaving 14 bases between them. CDR3 loop: CASTRILPNSPLHF. The DNA for the CDR3 is TGTGCCAGCACCAGGATTCTACCCAATTCACCCCTCCACTTT.

This chain connects TRBV7-8 to TRBJ1-5, with a possible D match to TRBD1 (6 bases). Deletions cut 3 bases from V and 3 bases from J, with 12 bases between. This CDR3 is 15 amino acids long. Germline assignment: CDR1 SGHVS and CDR2 FQNEAQ. CDR3 sequence reads: CASSLSRGNNQPQHF. CDR3 nucleotide sequence: TGTGCCAGCAGCTTGTCAAGGGGGAACAATCAGCCCCAGCATTTT.

V is TRBV30 and J is TRBJ2-1; 16 bases match TRBD2. Germline-derived CDR1 and CDR2 are GTSNPN and SVGIG (reference sequence). The V segment lost 0 bases and the J segment 10 bases; nucleotides outside the gene matches: 6. This CDR3 spans 16 amino acids. CDR3 in amino acids: CAWSVLGTSGGAEQFF. The CDR3, as DNA: TGTGCCTGGAGTGTACTTGGGACTAGCGGGGGGGCGGAGCAGTTCTTC.

Worth noting for this clone: One junction end does not reproduce the germline sequence, and a read error may be involved. The V gene is TRBV29-1, the J gene TRBJ2-1; tentative D call: TRBD2 (5 bases). Germline values: CDR1 SQVTM, CDR2 ANQGSEA. The CDR3 contains 15 residues. The CDR3 nucleotides are TGCAGCGGTGAACTAGTGCCGAGCTCCTACAATGAGCAGTTCTTC. This codes for CSGELVPSSYNEQFF.

This clone turned up a few times. This sequence joins TRBV19 and TRBJ1-2, with D tentatively TRBD1 (5 bases). This CDR3 is built from 17 residues. The V end was cut by 3 bases, the J end by 7 bases, with 24 bases between. The germline CDR1 and CDR2 sequences are LNHDA and SQIVND (reference sequence). The CDR3 DNA reads as TGTGCCAGTAGTATGCCCTCGCCCGGGGCTGAAATCTCTGGCTACACCTTC. Protein product: CASSMPSPGAEISGYTF.

V and J are TRBV2 and TRBJ2-3; TRBD2 might be the D (5 bases). CDR3 length: 16 residues. Trimming removed 6 bases from V and 0 bases from J, with 16 bases in between. Germline V gene sequence: CDR1 SNHLY, CDR2 FYNNEI. Written as DNA, the CDR3 is TGTGCCAGCAGCGACCCACTAGATCCTAGCACAGATACGCAGTATTTT. This sequence encodes CASSDPLDPSTDTQYF.

This clone appeared a single time. V usage is TRBV2 and J usage is TRBJ1-4, with TRBD1 as a possible D gene (5 bases). The CDR3 has 14 amino acids. Germline V gives CDR1 SNHLY, CDR2 FYNNEI. V dropped 3 bases and J dropped 4 bases, with 9 bases sitting between them. CDR3 sequence: CASSDWGDNEKLFF. The CDR3 nucleotides are TGTGCCAGCAGTGATTGGGGGGATAATGAAAAACTGTTTTTT. The variable domain in full, with the rest retrieved from reference TRBV2 and TRBJ1-4, is EPEVTQTPSHQVTQMGQEVILRCVPISNHLYFYWYRQILGQKVEFLVSFYNNEISEKSEIFDDQFSVERPDGSNFTLKIRSTKLEDSAMYFCASSDWGDNEKLFFGSGTQLSVL.

V gene TRBV9 combines with J gene TRBJ1-1, with unresolved D. The CDR3 sequence is 15 residues long. V was cut by 0 bases and J by 2 bases, with 11 bases left in between. Per the germline V gene, CDR1 is SGDLS and CDR2 is YYNGEE. The CDR3 here is CASSVGAELNTEAFF. In DNA, the CDR3 is TGTGCCAGCAGCGTAGGGGCAGAACTAAACACTGAAGCTTTCTTT.

J is TRBJ1-2 and V is TRBV5-6, with TRBD1 as a possible D gene (5 bases). Germline assignment: CDR1 SGHDT and CDR2 YYEEEE. The CDR3 is 14 amino acids. V was trimmed by 3 bases and J by 6 bases, leaving 15 bases between them. DNA for the CDR3: TGTGCCAGCAGCTGGACCGGGACGAAAGATGGCTACACCTTC. The encoded protein is CASSWTGTKDGYTF.

The sample holds one count of this clone. The genes are TRBV19 and TRBJ1-1, with D hard to call. V was trimmed by 5 bases and J by 1 base, leaving 8 bases between them. Germline CDR1 is LNHDA and CDR2 is SQIVND (reference sequence). This CDR3 has 13 amino acids. CDR3: CASSPLRNTEAFF. As DNA, the CDR3 is TGTGCCAGTAGTCCACTGCGGAACACTGAAGCTTTCTTT. The full variable domain, rest sourced from reference TRBV19 and TRBJ1-1, is DGGITQSPKYLFRKEGQNVTLSCEQNLNHDAMYWYRQDPGQGLRLIYYSQIVNDFQKGDIAEGYSVSREKKESFPLTVTSAQKNPTAFYLCASSPLRNTEAFFGQGTRLTVV.

The chain joins TRBV4-2 to TRBJ2-7; TRBD2 matches 7 bases. The CDR3 contains 15 residues. The trim removed 0 bases at V and 3 bases at J, leaving 5 bases unmatched. Per germline, CDR1 LGHNA and CDR2 YNFKEQ. CDR3 region: CASSQDLGEGYEQYF. The CDR3 region has the DNA TGTGCCAGCAGCCAAGATCTGGGGGAGGGCTACGAGCAGTACTTC.

This clone was detected only once. The chain recombines TRBV10-2 with TRBJ1-2, with 10 bases matching TRBD1. There are 13 residues in the CDR3. After removal of 6 bases from V and 6 bases from J, the junction contained 4 bases not matched to a gene. Per germline, CDR1 WSHSY and CDR2 SAAADI. The CDR3 protein is CASSTGTGDGYTF. The DNA for the CDR3 is TGCGCCAGCAGCACCGGGACAGGGGATGGCTACACCTTC.

The rearrangement uses TRBV30 and TRBJ1-3; D is unresolved. The V end lost 1 base, the J end lost 4 bases, and 8 bases lay between the germline ends. Germline-derived CDR1 and CDR2 are GTSNPN and SVGIG (reference sequence). The CDR3 is 13 residues long. The CDR3 DNA reads TGTGCCTGGAGTGCGGGAGGGGGAAACACCATATATTTT. This codes for CAWSAGGGNTIYF.

V is TRBV5-6 and J is TRBJ2-1; 8 bases are a match to TRBD2. Germline CDR1 is SGHDT and CDR2 is YYEEEE. CDR3 length: 15 amino acids. The junction had 6 bases not matched to a gene; V was cut back by 2 bases and J by 5 bases. CDR3 protein: CASSFQAGVHNEQFF. The CDR3 coding sequence is TGTGCCAGCAGCTTCCAAGCGGGAGTCCACAATGAGCAGTTCTTC.

The chain joins TRBV2 to TRBJ1-2; D might be TRBD1 (5 bases). Trimming left V 2 bases short and J 7 bases short, with 17 bases between. Germline assignment: CDR1 SNHLY and CDR2 FYNNEI. The CDR3 spans 15 residues. The CDR3 region is CASSELAGSTAGYTF. The CDR3 nucleotides are TGTGCCAGCAGTGAATTGGCAGGGTCTACCGCTGGCTACACCTTC.

This clone was counted a few times. The V and J genes are TRBV7-9 and TRBJ1-2; D gene ambiguous. Between the trimmed V and J ends, which lost 5 bases and 8 bases, there was a span of 18 bases. Germline values: CDR1 SEHNR, CDR2 FQNEAQ (reference sequence). The CDR3 runs 14 residues. The CDR3 bases are TGTGCCAGCAGCCAAAAAAGCTTGGGTGGAGGCTACACCTTC. Amino acid sequence: CASSQKSLGGGYTF.

This clone was recorded a few times. CDR3 loop: CASSEKGYGRGFGSNQPQHF. DNA for the CDR3: TGTGCCAGCAGTGAAAAGGGTTATGGAAGGGGCTTCGGAAGCAATCAGCCCCAGCATTTT. V and J are TRBV6-1 and TRBJ1-5, with D possibly TRBD1 on 5 matching bases. The V gene's germline CDR1 is MNHNS and CDR2 SASEGT. V dropped 2 bases and J dropped 1 base, with 24 bases sitting between them. This CDR3 has 20 amino acids.

This clone has a single count. V usage is TRBV9 and J usage is TRBJ2-1; 9 positions match TRBD1. Germline CDR1 is SGDLS and CDR2 is YYNGEE. This CDR3 has 14 amino acids. Germline trimming cut 4 bases from V and 7 bases from J; bases unmatched to any gene: 6. The CDR3 is CASSPGQGRNEQFF. CDR3 in DNA: TGTGCCAGCAGCCCGGGACAGGGTCGGAATGAGCAGTTCTTC.

The rearrangement joins TRBV7-2 to TRBJ2-5, with 7 bases matching TRBD2. The CDR3 totals 17 residues. CDR1 and CDR2 (germline): SGHTA, FQGNSA. The trim removed 7 bases at V and 5 bases at J, leaving 19 bases unmatched. The CDR3 DNA follows: TGTGCCAGCACCCGAGCCCAGGCTAGCGGAACCGGGGAGACCCAGTACTTC. Protein sequence: CASTRAQASGTGETQYF.